The rows below give T cell receptor beta chains drawn from one sample of a study of regulatory T cells in long-lasting Graves disease. Each CDR3 protein gets one entry after TCRdb re-called the multiplex PCR reads with MiXCR. The sample lists around 400,000 distinct CDR3 sequences, around a sixth occurring once. The sample consisted of peripheral blood mononuclear cells (PBMCs), taken at new diagnosis, from a patient treated with antithyroid drugs. Every receptor here comes from a female donor with Graves disease. The CDR3 runs from the conserved cysteine through the conserved F or W. A D gene is named only where the DNA matches it firmly. Size is stated for part of the rows, as once, few or many counts, or as a class when the clone is expanded.

J,size,D,V,CDR3,DNA
TRBJ2-7,many,NA,TRBV7-9,CASSLDVWDKTYEQYF,TGTGCCAGCAGCTTAGACGTCTGGGACAAGACCTACGAGCAGTACTTC
TRBJ2-3,few,TRBD1,TRBV9,CASSVVGDRLTDTQYF,TGTGCCAGCAGCGTAGTAGGGGACAGGCTCACAGATACGCAGTATTTT
TRBJ2-3,NA,NA,TRBV5-1,CASSLTRTEADTQYF,TGCGCCAGCAGCTTGACGAGGACAGAGGCAGATACGCAGTATTTT
TRBJ2-2,few,TRBD2,TRBV7-9,CASSPGTSGSAGELFF,TGTGCCAGCAGCCCAGGGACTAGCGGGAGCGCAGGGGAGCTGTTTTTT
TRBJ2-1,NA,NA,TRBV27,CASSQDGSSYNEQFF,TGTGCCAGCAGTCAAGACGGCAGCTCCTACAATGAGCAGTTCTTC
TRBJ2-3,many,NA,TRBV20-1,CSASDLSTDTQYF,TGCAGTGCTAGCGACCTCAGTACAGATACGCAGTATTTT
TRBJ1-2,few,TRBD1,TRBV6-1,CASRAYRGGGYTF,TGTGCCAGCAGGGCATACAGGGGGGGGGGCTACACCTTC
TRBJ2-2,many,NA,TRBV10-1,CASSPGTRATGELFF,TGCGCCAGCAGTCCCGGGACACGAGCCACCGGGGAGCTGTTTTTT
TRBJ1-1,NA,NA,TRBV19,CASTIAWGVNTEAFF,TGTGCCAGTACCATCGCTTGGGGGGTGAACACTGAAGCTTTCTTT
TRBJ2-7,NA,NA,TRBV28,CASSSYGQGGLYEQYF,TGTGCCAGCAGTTCTTACGGACAGGGAGGGCTCTACGAGCAGTACTTC
TRBJ2-1,many,TRBD2,TRBV12-3/TRBV12-4,CASSLNLASGGAYNEQFF,TGTGCCAGCAGTTTAAATTTGGCTAGCGGGGGGGCCTACAATGAGCAGTTCTTC
TRBJ2-3,many,TRBD2,TRBV12-3/TRBV12-4,CASTLHAILAGITDTQYF,TGTGCCAGCACCCTTCACGCTATACTAGCGGGCATCACAGATACGCAGTATTTT
TRBJ2-5,few,TRBD1,TRBV27,CASSIGQGQETQYF,TGTGCCAGCAGCATAGGACAGGGCCAAGAGACCCAGTACTTC
TRBJ2-7,NA,NA,TRBV10-3,CAISESKAISYEQYF,TGTGCCATCAGTGAGAGTAAGGCGATATCCTACGAGCAGTACTTC
TRBJ2-3,NA,TRBD1,TRBV5-1,CASSLDTGASTDTQYF,TGCGCCAGCAGCTTGGATACAGGGGCTAGCACAGATACGCAGTATTTT
TRBJ1-5,many,NA,TRBV19,CASSFTGSSNQPQHF,TGTGCCAGTAGTTTCACCGGGTCCTCAAATCAGCCCCAGCATTTT